The next 9 T cell receptor beta chains were all read from a single sample in a study of shared clonotypes between healthy human individuals. Measured with immunoSEQ multiplex PCR; TCRdb has only the in-frame clones, and not every one. Here the sample spans roughly 1.5 million clones, under 99% being singletons. The sequenced sample consisted of naive CD4+ T cells sorted from blood. The subset here: CD45RA+ positively selected. Receptors were obtained from a young man in good health.

V and J are TRBV15 and TRBJ2-7; the match to TRBD2 covers 8 bases. Trimming at V came to 3 bases and at J to 6 bases, leaving 4 bases not matched to a gene. The length of the CDR3 is 13 residues. The V gene's germline CDR1 is LNHNV and CDR2 YYDKDF (reference sequence). The CDR3, as DNA: TGTGCCACCAGCAGGGGACTAGGGGTCGAGCAGTACTTC. It yields the protein CATSRGLGVEQYF.

This clone was detected only once. This chain connects TRBV27 to TRBJ2-2, with 9 bases lining up with TRBD2. The CDR3 consists of 16 residues. CDR1 is MNHEY and CDR2 is SMNVEV in the germline V gene (reference sequence). V lost 6 bases, J lost 6 bases, and 11 bases stayed unmatched. This CDR3 is CASRRIAGVVAGELFF. The DNA for the CDR3 is TGTGCCAGCAGACGAATAGCGGGAGTGGTTGCCGGGGAGCTGTTTTTT.

The rearrangement uses TRBV9 and TRBJ2-3; D is uncertain. Germline CDR1 is SGDLS and CDR2 is YYNGEE. The ends were cut back, 1 base at V and 2 bases at J, with 14 bases in the middle. The CDR3 totals 16 residues. In DNA form, the CDR3 reads TGTGCCAGCAGCGTATATTCCGGGCCTAACACAGATACGCAGTATTTT. As protein: CASSVYSGPNTDTQYF.

This clone was seen a single time. The gene calls are TRBV28 and TRBJ1-2, with 12 bases matching TRBD1. Germline V gene sequence: CDR1 MDHEN, CDR2 SYDVKM. This CDR3 region has 16 residues. J gave up 6 bases and V 5 bases, and 10 bases lay outside the gene matches. The CDR3 is CASSVIRDRGLHGYTF. The CDR3 DNA is TGTGCCAGCAGTGTCATTAGGGACAGGGGGCTGCATGGCTACACCTTC.

V is TRBV2 and J is TRBJ1-2; 8 nucleotides match TRBD1. Germline V gene lookup returns CDR1 SNHLY and CDR2 FYNNEI. The ends lost 10 bases at V and 7 bases at J; junction bases unmatched: 14. This CDR3 has 14 residues. In DNA form, the CDR3 reads TGTGCCACTCGACCGCAGGGGGCAGCGGGTGGCTACACCTTC. This sequence encodes CATRPQGAAGGYTF.

The chain combines TRBV5-5 with TRBJ2-7; D possibly corresponds to TRBD1 (6 bases). The CDR3 runs 14 residues. Per the germline V gene, CDR1 is SGHKS and CDR2 is YYEKEE (reference sequence). The V and J ends lost 4 bases and 1 base respectively, with 12 bases between them. The chain's CDR3 is CASSRQVISYEQYF. In nucleotides, the CDR3 is TGTGCCAGCAGCAGACAGGTGATATCCTACGAGCAGTACTTC.

The V and J genes are TRBV6-6 and TRBJ1-5; no clear D. The CDR3 extends over 16 amino acids. CDR1 MNHNY and CDR2 SVGAGI come from the germline V gene (reference sequence). The germline V and J ends were trimmed by 0 bases and 0 bases, with 9 bases remaining between them. The CDR3 DNA reads TGTGCCAGCAGTTACTCCGGGAGCAATAGCAATCAGCCCCAGCATTTT. Protein product: CASSYSGSNSNQPQHF.

The chain combines TRBV5-8 with TRBJ1-2; no firm D call. The CDR3 loop spans 10 amino acids. Trimming removed 4 bases at V and 8 bases at J, with 6 bases between. CDR1 is SGHTS and CDR2 is YDEGEE in the germline V gene. The CDR3 loop reads CASSRAGYTF. The CDR3 nucleotides are TGTGCCAGCAGCCGAGCGGGCTACACCTTC.

The gene calls are TRBV5-1 and TRBJ1-2; tentatively, D is TRBD1 (6 bases). V lost 5 bases and J lost 5, with 19 bases in between. CDR1 is SGHRS, CDR2 YFSETQ, per germline. The CDR3 runs to 15 residues. The DNA for the CDR3 is TGCGCCAGCAGTTTGACAGGTTCGGACCCTTATGGCTACACCTTC. Translating gives CASSLTGSDPYGYTF.